The 2 T cell receptor beta chains below were found in one sample sequenced in a study of blood T cell repertoires in COVID-19. Using immunoSEQ multiplex PCR, the repertoire was profiled, and TCRdb retains in-frame clones only, with some absent. The sample contains under 50,000 clones, approximately 90% of which appear only once. The sample comprised peripheral blood. The source is a man aged 45 to 65 with active COVID-19.

This chain uses TRBV5-1 with TRBJ2-7, with TRBD1 matching 8 bases. V lost 3 bases, J lost 2 bases, and 4 bases stayed unmatched. The CDR3 extends over 14 amino acids. CDR1 and CDR2 from the germline V gene are SGHRS and YFSETQ. As DNA, the CDR3 is TGCGCCAGCAGCTCGGAGGACAGGGCCTACGAGCAGTACTTC. Amino acid sequence: CASSSEDRAYEQYF.

This chain links TRBV27 with TRBJ2-3; 8 nucleotides match TRBD2. V dropped 6 bases and J dropped 5; count of bases not matched to a gene: 7. CDR3 length: 14 residues. Germline CDR1 reads MNHEY; CDR2 reads SMNVEV (reference sequence). CDR3 nucleotides: TGTGCCAGCAGGGTCGGACTAGCTGTAGATACGCAGTATTTT. Amino acids: CASRVGLAVDTQYF.